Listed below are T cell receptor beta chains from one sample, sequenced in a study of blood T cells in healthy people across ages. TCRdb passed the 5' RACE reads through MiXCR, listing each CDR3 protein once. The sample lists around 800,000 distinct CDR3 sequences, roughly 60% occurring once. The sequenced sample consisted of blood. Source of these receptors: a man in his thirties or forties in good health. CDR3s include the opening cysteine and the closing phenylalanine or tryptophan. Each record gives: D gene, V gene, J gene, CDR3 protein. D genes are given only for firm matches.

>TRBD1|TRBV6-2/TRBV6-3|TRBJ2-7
CASSDQTQGSYEQYF
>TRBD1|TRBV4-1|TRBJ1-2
CASSQDSPTGTYGYTF
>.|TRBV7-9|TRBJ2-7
CASSSGQLQARQYF
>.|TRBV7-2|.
CASLQGVHNEQYF
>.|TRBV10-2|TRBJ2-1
CASSVGYGEQFF
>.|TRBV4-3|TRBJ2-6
CASSQSPGTGVNGANVLTF
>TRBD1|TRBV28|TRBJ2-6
CASSRSGTGLSGANVLTF
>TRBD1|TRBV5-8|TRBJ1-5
CASSPGQGWVMSAQPQHF
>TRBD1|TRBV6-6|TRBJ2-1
CASSQQTGGSYNEQFF
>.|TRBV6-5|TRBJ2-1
CASSYFREKNHEQFF
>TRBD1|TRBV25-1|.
CASRRDRDRPLYEQYF
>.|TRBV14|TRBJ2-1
CASSTDLQGREQFF
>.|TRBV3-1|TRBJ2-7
CASSQGGVNSYEQYF
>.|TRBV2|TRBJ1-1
CASREDGPNTEAFF
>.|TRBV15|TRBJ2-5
CATDRPGETQYF
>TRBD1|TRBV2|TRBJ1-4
CASSDGQGGEKLFF
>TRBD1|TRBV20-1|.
CSARRDRVWETQYF
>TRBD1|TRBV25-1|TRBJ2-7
CASSVRQGYEQYF
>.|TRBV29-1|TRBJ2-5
CSVKTEEQYF
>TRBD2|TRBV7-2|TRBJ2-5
CASSPRTSGGWETQYF
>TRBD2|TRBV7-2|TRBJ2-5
CASSAGGGQETQYF
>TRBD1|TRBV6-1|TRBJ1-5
CASSGGDRADQPQHF
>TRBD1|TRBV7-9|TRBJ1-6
CASSLGQGHNSPLHF
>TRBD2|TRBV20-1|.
CSARDRLAGGRETQYF
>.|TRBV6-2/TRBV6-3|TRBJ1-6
CASSYSPGSNSPLHF
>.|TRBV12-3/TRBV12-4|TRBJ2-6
CASSPGDSGANVLTF
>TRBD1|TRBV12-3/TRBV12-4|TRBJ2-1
CASSLDRGYNEQFF
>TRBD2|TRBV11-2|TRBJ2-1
CASSLVLAGESEQFF
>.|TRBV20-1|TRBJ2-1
CSASQGNEQFF
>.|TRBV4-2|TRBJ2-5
CASSQVQEQETQYF
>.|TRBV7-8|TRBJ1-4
CASSRQEMNEKLFF
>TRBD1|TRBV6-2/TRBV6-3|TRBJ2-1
CASKGASGSENEQFF
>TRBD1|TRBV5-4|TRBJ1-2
CASSPPDRAYGYTF
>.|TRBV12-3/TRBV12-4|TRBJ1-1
CASSLALGQLNTEAFF
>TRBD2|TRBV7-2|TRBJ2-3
CASSLVAGGDSSTDTQYF